These 28 T cell receptor beta chains originate from one sample sequenced in a study of T cells expressing NK-cell markers. TCRdb reanalyzed the 5' RACE reads and collapses them to one entry per CDR3 protein, without DNA. The record lists around 380,000 distinct CDR3 sequences, of which the ten most abundant hold over 8.5%. Sequenced: blood T cells: a sorted CD56 or NKG2C T cell subset, CD4+ or CD8+ T cells, or bulk PBMC T cells (not recorded which). Receptor source: a woman between 45 and 60 years old in good health.

V usage is TRBV3-1 and J usage is TRBJ2-6; TCRdb indicates TRBD1, and absent DNA this call remains unverified. From germline, CDR1 is LGHDT and CDR2 YNNKEL (reference sequence). This CDR3 has 18 residues. The CDR3 is CASSQHPGQSSGANVLTF.

V is TRBV11-3 and J is TRBJ2-1; no DNA is available, so the TRBD1 call from TCRdb remains unchecked. This CDR3 is 17 amino acids long. Per the germline V gene, CDR1 is SGHNT and CDR2 is YENEEA. The CDR3 region is CASSADRGGTVYNEQFF.

The J gene is TRBJ2-2, the V gene TRBV7-6. This CDR3 comprises 13 residues. Germline V gene data show CDR1 as SGHVS and CDR2 as FNYEAQ. The CDR3 sequence: CASSHKYTGELFF. The full variable domain, in which reference TRBV7-6 and TRBJ2-2 provide the parts outside the CDR3, is GAGVSQSPRYKVTKRGQDVALRCDPISGHVSLYWYRQALGQGPEFLTYFNYEAQQDKSGLPNDRFSAERPEGSISTLTIQRTEQRDSAMYRCASSHKYTGELFFGEGSRLTVL.

This chain connects TRBV20-1 to TRBJ2-1; TCRdb returns TRBD1, unconfirmable since there is no DNA. Germline V lookup: CDR1 DFQATT, CDR2 SNEGSKA (reference sequence). The CDR3 is 16 residues long. CDR3 protein: CSARNAGGSRDNEQFF.

The chain couples TRBV20-1 to TRBJ2-1; the TRBD2 assignment by TCRdb is unverifiable without DNA. The V gene's germline CDR1 is DFQATT and CDR2 SNEGSKA (reference sequence). The CDR3 length is 13 residues. This CDR3 reads CSARGAQLAPQFF.

The chain couples TRBV19 to TRBJ1-5. The CDR3 is made up of 14 amino acids. Germline-derived CDR1 and CDR2 are LNHDA and SQIVND (reference sequence). CDR3 amino acids: CASSLSWVNQPQHF.

This chain joins TRBV28 and TRBJ2-7. CDR1 is MDHEN and CDR2 is SYDVKM in the germline V gene. CDR3 length: 14 residues. CDR3 region: CASSFLGRPYEQYF.

The chain is built from TRBV6-1 and TRBJ2-7. Germline-derived CDR1 and CDR2 are MNHNS and SASEGT. The CDR3 has 15 amino acids. The CDR3 reads CASSGGKTGPYEQYF.

The chain carries TRBV12-3 or TRBV12-4 and TRBJ2-1. The CDR3 is made up of 14 amino acids. The CDR3 loop reads CASSFRLTNNEQFF.

V is TRBV20-1 and J is TRBJ2-3; as DNA is missing, the TRBD1 call by TCRdb cannot be tested. The CDR3 is 14 residues long. Germline V gene sequence: CDR1 DFQATT, CDR2 SNEGSKA (reference sequence). Here the CDR3 reads CSARVEGARDTQYF.

V is TRBV2 and J is TRBJ1-2. Germline V lookup: CDR1 SNHLY, CDR2 FYNNEI. This CDR3 has 13 amino acids. This CDR3 reads CASSVRLPYGYTF.

The rearrangement links TRBV3-1 to TRBJ2-7. CDR3 length: 15 residues. Germline V gene lookup returns CDR1 LGHDT and CDR2 YNNKEL (reference sequence). The CDR3 protein is CASSQGGSLSYEQYF.

The rearrangement links TRBV19 to TRBJ2-2; the D call of TRBD1 rests on TCRdb alone, since no DNA is present to check it. Germline CDR1 reads LNHDA; CDR2 reads SQIVND (reference sequence). CDR3 length: 15 residues. The CDR3 reads CASSPYSGTPGELFF.

This chain links TRBV11-2 with TRBJ2-1; TCRdb reports TRBD1, a call that lacks DNA to check it against. Germline lookup yields CDR1 SGHAT and CDR2 FQNNGV. This CDR3 region has 13 residues. The CDR3 protein is CASRPQGFDEQFF.

The chain links TRBV13 to TRBJ2-1; TCRdb's D call of TRBD1 is untestable without DNA. From germline, CDR1 is PRHDT and CDR2 FYEKMQ (reference sequence). There are 18 residues in the CDR3. The CDR3 reads CASSLGLAGRWGYNEQFF. Drawing the rest from reference TRBV13 and TRBJ2-1, the complete variable domain is AAGVIQSPRHLIKEKRETATLKCYPIPRHDTVYWYQQGPGQDPQFLISFYEKMQSDKGSIPDRFSAQQFSDYHSELNMSSLELGDSALYFCASSLGLAGRWGYNEQFFGPGTRLTVL.

This rearrangement joins TRBV6-6 to TRBJ1-5; TCRdb calls TRBD1, which cannot be checked without DNA. Germline V gives CDR1 MNHNY, CDR2 SVGAGI (reference sequence). The CDR3 is made up of 16 amino acids. CDR3 residues: CASSYSTGTLNQPQHF.

V gene TRBV5-1 combines with J gene TRBJ1-1; TCRdb lists TRBD1, though no DNA is available to test this call. The CDR3 length is 16 residues. Germline V CDR1 and CDR2: SGHRS, YFSETQ. The CDR3 here is CASSFTGTGTNTEAFF.

This chain uses TRBV19 with TRBJ2-6; TCRdb's assignment of TRBD1 cannot be checked, as there is no DNA. Germline V gene data show CDR1 as LNHDA and CDR2 as SQIVND (reference sequence). This CDR3 spans 18 amino acids. This CDR3 reads CASSVRDPRLSGANVLTF. The full variable domain, its missing parts supplied by reference TRBV19 and TRBJ2-6, is DGGITQSPKYLFRKEGQNVTLSCEQNLNHDAMYWYRQDPGQGLRLIYYSQIVNDFQKGDIAEGYSVSREKKESFPLTVTSAQKNPTAFYLCASSVRDPRLSGANVLTFGAGSRLTVL.

The V gene is TRBV28, the J gene TRBJ2-7; TCRdb indicates TRBD2, and absent DNA this call remains unverified. Germline CDR1 is MDHEN and CDR2 is SYDVKM. This CDR3 is 15 amino acids long. The CDR3 sequence: CASSLGSGIVYEQYF.

The J gene is TRBJ2-4, the V gene TRBV12-3 or TRBV12-4. The CDR3 is 12 amino acids. CDR3 sequence reads: CASSLHGDIQYF.

J is TRBJ2-7 and V is TRBV29-1; the TRBD2 assignment by TCRdb is unverifiable without DNA. Germline lookup yields CDR1 SQVTM and CDR2 ANQGSEA. The CDR3 spans 12 residues. CDR3 residues: CSVGTSGLEQYF.

This chain connects TRBV27 to TRBJ2-1; TCRdb indicates TRBD1, and absent DNA this call remains unverified. CDR1 MNHEY and CDR2 SMNVEV come from the germline V gene (reference sequence). The CDR3 is 18 amino acids. CDR3 loop: CASSLIGSGVFKNNEQFF.

V and J are TRBV18 and TRBJ2-3; lacking DNA, the TRBD1 call made by TCRdb goes unchecked. The length of the CDR3 is 14 residues. Germline values: CDR1 KGHSH, CDR2 LQKENI. The CDR3 protein is CATGQETGTDTQYF.

The chain employs TRBV12-3 or TRBV12-4 and TRBJ2-1; TCRdb gives TRBD1 as the D gene, but with no DNA this cannot be confirmed. This CDR3 is 13 amino acids long. Here the CDR3 reads CARGSGPGKEQFF.

The CDR3 sequence: CASSFTGLNEQFF. The chain is built from TRBV7-3 and TRBJ2-1. The CDR3 spans 13 residues. Germline V gene data show CDR1 as SGHTA and CDR2 as FQGTGA.

The chain links TRBV20-1 to TRBJ2-1; TCRdb returns TRBD2, unconfirmable since there is no DNA. In germline, CDR1 is DFQATT, CDR2 SNEGSKA (reference sequence). The CDR3 sequence is 18 residues long. The chain's CDR3 is CSARTSGSIRLSYNEQFF.

The chain recombines TRBV5-1 with TRBJ2-1; TCRdb returns TRBD1, unconfirmable since there is no DNA. Germline values: CDR1 SGHRS, CDR2 YFSETQ. This CDR3 comprises 19 residues. The CDR3 region is CASSLAIGRLQKTYNEQFF.

The chain recombines TRBV5-1 with TRBJ1-1; TCRdb indicates TRBD1, and absent DNA this call remains unverified. CDR1 is SGHRS, CDR2 YFSETQ, per germline. The CDR3 sequence is 16 residues long. CDR3 residues: CASSLTGQGFNTEAFF.